The rows below give T cell receptor beta chains drawn from one sample of a study of CD8+ T cells in alopecia areata. Sequenced by immunoSEQ multiplex PCR; TCRdb stores in-frame clones only, minus some. The table records about 220,000 clones, about 58% of them present only once. Sequenced here: CD4+ T cells sorted from blood, sampled at week 4, from a patient treated with tofacitinib. The source is a human donor with alopecia areata. Each CDR3 is given with its conserved first and last residue. The D gene is left open where the match is weak. Some rows mark clone size as missing; the rest say once, few, many or name a class of expanded clone.

TGTGCCACCGAGACAGGGGTCGGCTACAATGAGCAGTTCTTC	CATETGVGYNEQFF	.	TRBJ2-1	TRBV15	TRBD1	14
TGCGCCAGCAGTTGGGATACGCAGTATTTT	CASSWDTQYF	few	TRBJ2-3	TRBV23-1	.	10
TGTGCCTGGAGTACTCTTTGGGAGACCCAGTACTTC	CAWSTLWETQYF	.	TRBJ2-5	TRBV30	.	12
TGCAGCGTTGGGAGGGGAAGCTCCTACAATGAGCAGTTCTTC	CSVGRGSSYNEQFF	.	TRBJ2-1	TRBV29-1	.	14
TGCAGCGTTGACCACCCGGGCCTGAACACTGAAGCTTTCTTT	CSVDHPGLNTEAFF	.	TRBJ1-1	TRBV29-1	.	14
TGCAGCTCGTATGGTGCCGGGACCCAGTACTTC	CSSYGAGTQYF	few	TRBJ2-5	TRBV29-1	.	11
TGTGCCGTTGCCCGGGATGGGAATCAGCCCCAGCATTTT	CAVARDGNQPQHF	.	TRBJ1-5	TRBV27	.	13
TGTGCCAGCAGCCAACCCGGGACAGGGTACTACGAGCAGTACTTC	CASSQPGTGYYEQYF	.	TRBJ2-7	TRBV6-1	TRBD1	15
TGTGCCAGCAGCCCTACCGGACAGCTATACGAGCAGTACTTC	CASSPTGQLYEQYF	.	TRBJ2-7	TRBV5-4	.	14
TGCAGCGTTGTCAGTAGCGGGGGAGATGAGCAGTTCTTC	CSVVSSGGDEQFF	.	TRBJ2-1	TRBV29-1	TRBD2	13
TGTGCCAGCAATCAAGGACAGTATAATTCACCCCTCCACTTT	CASNQGQYNSPLHF	.	TRBJ1-6	TRBV27	.	14
TGTGCCACCAGCAGAGAGGCCGACCCTTCCAAAAACATTCAGTACTTC	CATSREADPSKNIQYF	.	TRBJ2-4	TRBV15	.	16
TGTGCCAGCAGTTACCGGGGACAGGGGGATTCACCCCTCCACTTT	CASSYRGQGDSPLHF	.	TRBJ1-6	TRBV6-5	TRBD1	15
TGTGCCAGCAGGGGGACAGTCATAGGCCACAATGAGCAGTTCTTC	CASRGTVIGHNEQFF	.	TRBJ2-1	TRBV6-1	TRBD1	15
TGCGCCAGCAGCTCGGCAGAAGGGTTCTCACCCCTCCACTTT	CASSSAEGFSPLHF	few	TRBJ1-6	TRBV5-1	.	14
TGTGCCAGCCGGGGGGGCGTAGGTGAGACCCAGTACTTC	CASRGGVGETQYF	.	TRBJ2-5	TRBV2	TRBD2	13
TGTGCCCGTATGAAACCCGGCGGGGATAACTATGGCTACACCTTC	CARMKPGGDNYGYTF	.	TRBJ1-2	TRBV30	.	15
TGCGCCAGCAGTGACCCGGCGGGAGGAGAGACCCAGTACTTC	CASSDPAGGETQYF	.	TRBJ2-5	TRBV10-2	TRBD2	14
TGTGCCAGCAGCTTAGGGTCCGGGGGCCACAGCACAGATACGCAGTATTTT	CASSLGSGGHSTDTQYF	.	TRBJ2-3	TRBV7-9	.	17
TGCGCCAGCAGCCAAGAAGCGGGGGGGCATTACGAGCAGTACTTC	CASSQEAGGHYEQYF	.	TRBJ2-7	TRBV4-1	TRBD2	15
TGCAGCGTTGAAGTGGGGAAAGGGGCCGCGGCTTTCTTT	CSVEVGKGAAAFF	.	TRBJ1-1	TRBV29-1	.	13
TGTGCCAGCAGCTCCCCAACAGGGGGCACTGAAGCTTTCTTT	CASSSPTGGTEAFF	.	TRBJ1-1	TRBV5-6	TRBD1	14
TGTGCCACTGGAGGAGGGACAGATACGCAGTATTTT	CATGGGTDTQYF	.	TRBJ2-3	TRBV15	.	12
TGCGCCAGCCCACCGGGACAGGGTGATCAGCCCCAGCATTTT	CASPPGQGDQPQHF	.	TRBJ1-5	TRBV10-1	TRBD1	14
TGTGCCAGCAGCGTAGGGCCGGGGTCTAATCAGCCCCAGCATTTT	CASSVGPGSNQPQHF	.	TRBJ1-5	TRBV9	.	15
TGTGCCAGCAGTGCCGGGACTGGGATGGGGACGCAGTATTTT	CASSAGTGMGTQYF	.	TRBJ2-3	TRBV7-3	.	14
TGTGCCAGCTCACTCCTGGAGGGGACCTACGAGCAGTACTTC	CASSLLEGTYEQYF	.	TRBJ2-7	TRBV18	.	14
TGTGCCAGCAGTGAAAGGGGGACAGGGGGCGCGGCAGTCTATGGCTACACCTTC	CASSERGTGGAAVYGYTF	.	TRBJ1-2	TRBV6-1	TRBD1	18
TGCAGCGCCCGACCGGGACTTAACACAGATACGCAGTATTTT	CSARPGLNTDTQYF	.	TRBJ2-3	TRBV29-1	.	14
TGCGCCAGCAGCCGGGGGACTAGCGGGGACAATGAGCAGTTCTTC	CASSRGTSGDNEQFF	.	TRBJ2-1	TRBV4-1	TRBD2	15
TGTGCCAGCAGTGAGTATTCGACTGAAGCTTTCTTT	CASSEYSTEAFF	.	TRBJ1-1	TRBV2	.	12
TGTGCCAGTAGTATTTCTCGCGGGGCCTATAATTCACCCCTCCACTTT	CASSISRGAYNSPLHF	few	TRBJ1-6	TRBV19	.	16
TGTGCCAGCAGCTTTGACAGGGGCTGGGAAAAACTGTTTTTT	CASSFDRGWEKLFF	.	TRBJ1-4	TRBV7-9	TRBD1	14
TGTGCCAGCAGCCAACGAGCATTTGGCTACACCTTC	CASSQRAFGYTF	.	TRBJ1-2	TRBV14	.	12
TGCGCCAGCAGCTTGGCCGATACTAGCCATGAGCAGTTCTTC	CASSLADTSHEQFF	.	TRBJ2-1	TRBV5-1	.	14
TGTGCCAGCAACTTAGGCCGCGCCTACGAGCAGTACTTC	CASNLGRAYEQYF	few	TRBJ2-7	TRBV6-6	.	13
TGTGCCAGCAGCTTGGCGTCAGGGTACGGCACAGATACGCAGTATTTT	CASSLASGYGTDTQYF	.	TRBJ2-3	TRBV5-6	.	16
TGTGCCAGCAGCGTAGGGGACAGGGCCACTCAGCCCCAGCATTTT	CASSVGDRATQPQHF	.	TRBJ1-5	TRBV9	TRBD1	15
TGCGCCAGCAGCCAAGAGGAGTTTCAGCCCCAGCATTTT	CASSQEEFQPQHF	many	TRBJ1-5	TRBV4-3	.	13
TGTGCCAGCAGCCAAGAGGGCATGGGTATAGCGGGGGAGGCAGATACGCAGTATTTT	CASSQEGMGIAGEADTQYF	.	TRBJ2-3	TRBV4-2	TRBD2	19
TGTGCCAGCAGTTACACCGGCGGTGTCGCGGAGACCCAGTACTTC	CASSYTGGVAETQYF	.	TRBJ2-5	TRBV6-5	.	15
TGTGCCAGCAGCGCTTTGAGCAATCAGCCCCAGCATTTT	CASSALSNQPQHF	.	TRBJ1-5	TRBV7-6	.	13
TGTGCCAGCAGCCAGACTAGCGGGGGTTCGTACGAGCAGTACTTC	CASSQTSGGSYEQYF	once	TRBJ2-7	TRBV4-2	TRBD2	15
TGTGCCAGTAGTTATTGGGAGACCACAGATACGCAGTATTTT	CASSYWETTDTQYF	few	TRBJ2-3	TRBV19	.	14
TGTGCCAGCTCACCACCGCGAGCGGGGGATCCAGATACGCAGTATTTT	CASSPPRAGDPDTQYF	.	TRBJ2-3	TRBV18	TRBD2	16
TGTGCCATCAGTGAGTCGAGACAGATCTCTGGAAACACCATATATTTT	CAISESRQISGNTIYF	few	TRBJ1-3	TRBV10-3	.	16
TGCGCCAGCAGCCGGACGATAGGGCAGGCCTACGAGCAGTACTTC	CASSRTIGQAYEQYF	once	TRBJ2-7	TRBV5-1	.	15
TGTGCCAGCAGCCAAGATATCGTTAACTATGGCTACACCTTC	CASSQDIVNYGYTF	few	TRBJ1-2	TRBV4-2	.	14
TGTGCTAGTGGTGCCAGGACAGGTCGGGACGAGCAGTACTTC	CASGARTGRDEQYF	few	TRBJ2-7	TRBV12-5	TRBD1	14
TGTGCCAGCAGCTTACGGGGACCCAGCACAGATACGCAGTATTTT	CASSLRGPSTDTQYF	.	TRBJ2-3	TRBV7-2	.	15
TGTGCCTGGGACCCGGGACAGGGATCCTCTGAAGCTTTCTTT	CAWDPGQGSSEAFF	.	TRBJ1-1	TRBV30	TRBD1	14
TGTGCCAGCAGCCTCTCAAGGACAGGAATCAACGTCCTGACTTTC	CASSLSRTGINVLTF	few	TRBJ2-6	TRBV14	TRBD1	15
TGTGCCACCAGCAGAGATCCGGGGACAACCGATACGCAGTATTTT	CATSRDPGTTDTQYF	.	TRBJ2-3	TRBV15	.	15
TGTGCCAGCAGCGTAGGCAGCTTGGGCACAGATACGCAGTATTTT	CASSVGSLGTDTQYF	.	TRBJ2-3	TRBV9	.	15
TGCAGCGTTGCATTCCCGCAAAATGAAAAACTGTTTTTT	CSVAFPQNEKLFF	once	TRBJ1-4	TRBV29-1	.	13
TGCAGCGTTGAGGGCAACTTGGGAGGAGGGACTGAAGCTTTCTTT	CSVEGNLGGGTEAFF	.	TRBJ1-1	TRBV29-1	.	15
TGTGCCAGCAGCGTCTCGCTCACCGGGGAGCTGTTTTTT	CASSVSLTGELFF	once	TRBJ2-2	TRBV9	.	13
TGTGCCACCAGCAAGCCGGGACAGGGGGCTCATGGGGCCAACGTCCTGACTTTC	CATSKPGQGAHGANVLTF	few	TRBJ2-6	TRBV15	TRBD1	18